This T cell receptor (beta chain) is from a study of T cell repertoires in cytomegalovirus infection. Germline V gene sequence: CDR1 KGHDR, CDR2 SFDVKD. V was trimmed by 0 bases and J by 4 bases, leaving 5 bases between them. CDR3 size: 14 residues. TCRdb redid the calling of the reads with MiXCR, one entry per CDR3 protein. The sample consists of roughly 990,000 distinct CDR3 sequences, 30% to 40% of them appearing once. Regarding this clonotype: Its antigen is as yet unknown.

Whole-study results and caveats: Dominating the ex vivo response were TCR beta clonotypes that were CMV-specific and HLA-C-restricted.

The J gene is TRBJ2-2, the V gene TRBV24-1; D unresolved. The receptor was isolated from a human donor in good health (CMV status not recorded). Some clones in this sample may be carry-over from other donors' samples. The starting material was cultured CD8+ T cells from PBMCs, obtained from culture after CMV antigen stimulation. CDR3 coding DNA: TGTGCCACCAGTGATTTGCCGTCCACCGGGGAGCTGTTTTTT. Protein product: CATSDLPSTGELFF.